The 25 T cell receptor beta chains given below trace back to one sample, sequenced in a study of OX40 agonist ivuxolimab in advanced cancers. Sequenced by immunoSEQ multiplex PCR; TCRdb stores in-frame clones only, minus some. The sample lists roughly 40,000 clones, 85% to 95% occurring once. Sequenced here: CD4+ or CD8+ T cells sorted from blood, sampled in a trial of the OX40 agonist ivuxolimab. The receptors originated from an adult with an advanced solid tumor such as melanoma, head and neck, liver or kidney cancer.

Here the CDR3 DNA reads TGTGCCAGCAGCTCTTGGACAGGGGATTCGGATACGCAGTATTTT. As protein: CASSSWTGDSDTQYF. The chain recombines TRBV7-9 with TRBJ2-3, with 9 nucleotides matching TRBD1. The CDR3 totals 15 residues. The V and J ends lost 4 bases and 6 bases, in that order; junction bases with no gene match: 8. CDR1 and CDR2 from the germline V gene are SEHNR and FQNEAQ (reference sequence).

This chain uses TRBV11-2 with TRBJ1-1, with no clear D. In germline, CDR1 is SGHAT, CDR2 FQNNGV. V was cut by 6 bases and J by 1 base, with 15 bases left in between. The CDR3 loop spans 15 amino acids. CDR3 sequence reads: CASRRYPVGNTEAFF. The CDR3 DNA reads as TGTGCCAGCAGGCGTTATCCGGTGGGGAACACTGAAGCTTTCTTT.

The CDR3 sequence: CASTIGGADGEQYF. The CDR3 DNA reads as TGTGCCAGCACCATCGGTGGAGCGGACGGCGAGCAGTACTTC. This chain connects TRBV7-9 to TRBJ2-7; weak D call: TRBD2 (5 bases). The V and J ends lost 7 bases and 6 bases respectively, with 19 bases between them. This CDR3 has 14 amino acids. Germline-derived CDR1 and CDR2 are SEHNR and FQNEAQ (reference sequence). The whole variable domain, filled in from reference TRBV7-9 and TRBJ2-7, reads DTGVSQNPRHKITKRGQNVTFRCDPISEHNRLYWYRQTLGQGPEFLTYFQNEAQLEKSRLLSDRFSAERPKGSFSTLEIQRTEQGDSAMYLCASTIGGADGEQYFGPGTRLTVT.

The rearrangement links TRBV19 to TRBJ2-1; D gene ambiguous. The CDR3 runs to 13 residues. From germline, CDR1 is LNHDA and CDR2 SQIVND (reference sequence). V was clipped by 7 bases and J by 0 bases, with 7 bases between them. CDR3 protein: CASTLSSYNEQFF. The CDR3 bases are TGTGCCAGTACCCTGAGCTCCTACAATGAGCAGTTCTTC.

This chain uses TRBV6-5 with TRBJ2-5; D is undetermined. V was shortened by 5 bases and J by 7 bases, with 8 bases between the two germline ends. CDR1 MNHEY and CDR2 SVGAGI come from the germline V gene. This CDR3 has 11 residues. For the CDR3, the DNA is TGTGCCAGCAGTGACAATTGGACCCAGTACTTC. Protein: CASSDNWTQYF.

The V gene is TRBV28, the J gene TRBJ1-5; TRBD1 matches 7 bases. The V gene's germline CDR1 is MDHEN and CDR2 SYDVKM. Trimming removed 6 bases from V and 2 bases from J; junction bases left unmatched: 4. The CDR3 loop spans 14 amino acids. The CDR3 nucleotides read TGTGCCAGCAGAAGTACAGGGGGCAATCAGCCCCAGCATTTT. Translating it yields CASRSTGGNQPQHF.

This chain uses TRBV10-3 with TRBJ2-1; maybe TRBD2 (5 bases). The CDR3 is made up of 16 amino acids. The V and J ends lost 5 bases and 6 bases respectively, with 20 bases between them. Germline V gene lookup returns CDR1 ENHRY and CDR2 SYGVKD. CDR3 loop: CAISQDSGVSFNEQFF. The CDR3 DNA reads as TGTGCCATCAGTCAAGACTCCGGGGTGAGTTTCAATGAGCAGTTCTTC.

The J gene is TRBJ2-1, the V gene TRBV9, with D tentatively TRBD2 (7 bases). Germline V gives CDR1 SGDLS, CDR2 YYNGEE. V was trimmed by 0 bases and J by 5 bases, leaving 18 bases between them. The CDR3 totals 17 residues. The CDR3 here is CASSVDPRLAGDNEQFF. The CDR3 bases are TGTGCCAGCAGCGTAGACCCAAGACTAGCAGGGGACAATGAGCAGTTCTTC.

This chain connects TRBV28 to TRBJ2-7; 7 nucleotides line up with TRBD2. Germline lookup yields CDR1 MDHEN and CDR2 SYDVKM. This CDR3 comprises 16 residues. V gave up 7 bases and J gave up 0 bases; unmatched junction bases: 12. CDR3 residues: CASKDSGLLSSYEQYF. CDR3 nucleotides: TGTGCCAGCAAAGATAGCGGGCTCCTAAGCTCCTACGAGCAGTACTTC.

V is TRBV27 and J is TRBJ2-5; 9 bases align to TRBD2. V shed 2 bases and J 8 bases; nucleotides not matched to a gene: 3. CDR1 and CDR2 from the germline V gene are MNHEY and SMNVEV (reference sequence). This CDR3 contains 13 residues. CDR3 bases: TGTGCCAGCAGTTTAGCGGGGGGGGATACCCAGTACTTC. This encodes CASSLAGGDTQYF.

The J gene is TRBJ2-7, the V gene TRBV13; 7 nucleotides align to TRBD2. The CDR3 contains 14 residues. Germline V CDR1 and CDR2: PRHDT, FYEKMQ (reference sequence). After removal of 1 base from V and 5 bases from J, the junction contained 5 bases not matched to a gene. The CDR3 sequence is CASSLAGGTHEQYF. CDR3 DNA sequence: TGTGCCAGCAGCTTAGCGGGAGGAACCCACGAGCAGTACTTC.

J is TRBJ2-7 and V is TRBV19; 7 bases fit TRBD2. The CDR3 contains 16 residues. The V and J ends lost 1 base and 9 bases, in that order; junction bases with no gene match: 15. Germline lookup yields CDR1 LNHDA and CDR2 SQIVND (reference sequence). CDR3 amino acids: CASSIVRDYRQGVQYF. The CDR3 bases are TGTGCCAGTAGTATAGTCCGGGACTACCGTCAGGGCGTGCAGTACTTC.

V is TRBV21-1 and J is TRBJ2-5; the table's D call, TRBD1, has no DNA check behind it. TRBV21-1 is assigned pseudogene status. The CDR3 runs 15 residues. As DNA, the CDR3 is TGTGCCAGCAGCAAAGCTAGGGTACAGGGAGAGACCCAGTACTTC. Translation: CASSKARVQGETQYF.

The CDR3 loop is CASRAPSSSTDTQYF. The CDR3 DNA sequence: TGTGCCAGCAGGGCCCCATCCTCTAGCACAGATACGCAGTATTTT. The chain combines TRBV27 with TRBJ2-3; no reliable D call. This CDR3 spans 15 amino acids. Trimming shortened V by 6 bases and J by 0 bases, and 13 bases separated the two germline ends. Germline V gene lookup returns CDR1 MNHEY and CDR2 SMNVEV (reference sequence).

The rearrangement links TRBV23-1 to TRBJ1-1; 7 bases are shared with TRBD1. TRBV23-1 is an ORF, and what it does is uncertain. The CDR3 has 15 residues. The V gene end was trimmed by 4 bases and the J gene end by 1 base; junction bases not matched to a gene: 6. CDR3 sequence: CASSRAGTANTEAFF. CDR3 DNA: TGCGCCAGCAGTCGGGCCGGGACAGCGAACACTGAAGCTTTCTTT.

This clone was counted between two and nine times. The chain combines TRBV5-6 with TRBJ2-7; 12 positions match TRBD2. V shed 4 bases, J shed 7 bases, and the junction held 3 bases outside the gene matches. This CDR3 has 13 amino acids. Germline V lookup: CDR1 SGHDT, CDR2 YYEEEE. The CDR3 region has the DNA TGTGCCAGCAGCCCCGGACTAGCGGGGGAGCAGTACTTC. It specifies CASSPGLAGEQYF.

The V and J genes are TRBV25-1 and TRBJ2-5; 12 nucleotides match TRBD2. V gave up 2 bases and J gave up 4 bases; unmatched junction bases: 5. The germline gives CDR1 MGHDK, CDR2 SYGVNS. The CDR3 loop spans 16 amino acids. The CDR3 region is CASSERASGRVETQYF. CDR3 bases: TGTGCCAGCAGTGAAAGGGCTAGCGGGAGGGTAGAGACCCAGTACTTC.

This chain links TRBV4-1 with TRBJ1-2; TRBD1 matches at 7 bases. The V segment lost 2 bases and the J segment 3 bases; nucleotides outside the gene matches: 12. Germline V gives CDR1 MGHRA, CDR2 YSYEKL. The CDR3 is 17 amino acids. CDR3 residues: CASSQSDRRGKDYGYTF. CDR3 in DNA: TGCGCCAGCAGCCAATCCGATCGCAGGGGGAAAGACTATGGCTACACCTTC.

CDR3 in DNA: TGCGCCAGCAGCCAAACAGGGTCTAGTAATGAAAAACTGTTTTTT. Residues: CASSQTGSSNEKLFF. The J gene is TRBJ1-4, the V gene TRBV4-1; possible D gene TRBD1, 6 bases. The germline V and J ends were trimmed by 2 bases and 4 bases, with 11 bases remaining between them. The CDR3 consists of 15 residues. Germline-derived CDR1 and CDR2 are MGHRA and YSYEKL.

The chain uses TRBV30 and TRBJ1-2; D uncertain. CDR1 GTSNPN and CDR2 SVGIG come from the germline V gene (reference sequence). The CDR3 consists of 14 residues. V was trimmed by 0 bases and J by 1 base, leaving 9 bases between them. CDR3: CAWSVRGLNYGYTF. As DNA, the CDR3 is TGTGCCTGGAGTGTCCGGGGTCTTAACTATGGCTACACCTTC. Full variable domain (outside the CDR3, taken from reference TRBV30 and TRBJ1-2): SQTIHQWPATLVQPVGSPLSLECTVEGTSNPNLYWYRQAAGRGLQLLFYSVGIGQISSEVPQNLSASRPQDRQFILSSKKLLLSDSGFYLCAWSVRGLNYGYTFGSGTRLTVV.

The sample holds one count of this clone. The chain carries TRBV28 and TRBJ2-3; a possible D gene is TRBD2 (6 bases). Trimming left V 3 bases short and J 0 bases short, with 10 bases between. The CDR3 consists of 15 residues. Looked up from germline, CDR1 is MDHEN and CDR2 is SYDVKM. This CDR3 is CASSLFSGSTDTQYF. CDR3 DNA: TGTGCCAGCAGTTTGTTCAGCGGGAGCACAGATACGCAGTATTTT.

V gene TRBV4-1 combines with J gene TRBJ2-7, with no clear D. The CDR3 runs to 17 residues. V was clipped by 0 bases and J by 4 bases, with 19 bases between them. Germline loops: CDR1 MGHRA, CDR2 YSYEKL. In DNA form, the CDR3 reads TGCGCCAGCAGCCAAGATCCAAGCCAATATTTTCATTACGAGCAGTACTTC. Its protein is CASSQDPSQYFHYEQYF.

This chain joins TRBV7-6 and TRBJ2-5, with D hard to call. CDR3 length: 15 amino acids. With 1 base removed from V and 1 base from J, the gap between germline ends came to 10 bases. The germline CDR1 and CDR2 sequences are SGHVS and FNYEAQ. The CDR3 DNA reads TGTGCCAGCAGCTTAGAGTGGAACAGCCAAGAGACCCAGTACTTC. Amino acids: CASSLEWNSQETQYF.

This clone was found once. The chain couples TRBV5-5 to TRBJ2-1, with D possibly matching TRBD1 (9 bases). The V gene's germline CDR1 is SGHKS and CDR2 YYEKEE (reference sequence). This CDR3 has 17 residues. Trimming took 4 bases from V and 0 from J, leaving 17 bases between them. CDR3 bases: TGTGCCAGCAGCGGACAGGGGAGCGGGAGCTCCTACAATGAGCAGTTCTTC. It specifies CASSGQGSGSSYNEQFF.

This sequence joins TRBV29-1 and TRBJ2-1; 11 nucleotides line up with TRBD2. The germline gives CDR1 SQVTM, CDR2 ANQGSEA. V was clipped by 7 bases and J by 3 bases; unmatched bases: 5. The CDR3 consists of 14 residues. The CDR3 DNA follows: TGCAGCGCTGCCGGGACTAGCGGCTACAATGAGCAGTTCTTC. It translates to CSAAGTSGYNEQFF.